Shown below are 14 T cell receptor beta chains from a single sample sequenced in a study of cytomegalovirus exposure and HLA in healthy donors. This PCR relied on a set of 60 Vbeta primers and 13 Jbeta primers. Assay used: immunoSEQ multiplex PCR; TCRdb lists only in-frame clones, some missing. This table holds 240,000 or so clones, about four fifths found once. Source material: PBMCs. The receptor source for this set is a woman in her forties in good health and CMV-seropositive.

The rearrangement joins TRBV12-5 to TRBJ2-1, with TRBD2 matching 7 bases. V dropped 0 bases and J dropped 0; count of bases not matched to a gene: 17. Germline values: CDR1 LGHNT, CDR2 FRNRAP. The CDR3 length is 21 residues. CDR3 protein: CASGLVVGVAGFFSSYNEQFF. CDR3 nucleotide sequence: TGTGCTAGTGGTTTGGTAGTCGGGGTAGCGGGTTTTTTCAGCTCCTACAATGAGCAGTTCTTC.

This chain links TRBV7-8 with TRBJ2-1, with D possibly being TRBD1 (6 bases). The CDR3 runs to 16 residues. The V gene lost 2 bases and the J gene lost 8 bases, with 19 bases spanning the gap. Germline lookup yields CDR1 SGHVS and CDR2 FQNEAQ. DNA of the CDR3: TGTGCCAGCAGCTTAAGGGATCAGGGGCTAGCCGATGAGCAGTTCTTC. This encodes CASSLRDQGLADEQFF.

The rearrangement joins TRBV7-8 to TRBJ2-1; perhaps TRBD2 as D (6 bases). Trimming pared 1 base from V and 4 bases from J, leaving 17 bases between. From germline, CDR1 is SGHVS and CDR2 FQNEAQ. The CDR3 extends over 17 amino acids. The CDR3 DNA reads as TGTGCCAGCAGCTTAGTATTTTCGCGGGGTCTTTACAATGAGCAGTTCTTC. Amino acid sequence: CASSLVFSRGLYNEQFF.

V usage is TRBV9 and J usage is TRBJ2-1, with 7 bases lining up with TRBD2. V lost 0 bases and J lost 10; bases outside the gene matches: 16. The CDR3 spans 17 residues. Per germline, CDR1 SGDLS and CDR2 YYNGEE. The CDR3 region is CASSVEASGLKVEEQFF. The CDR3 nucleotides read TGTGCCAGCAGCGTAGAGGCTAGCGGCCTAAAGGTGGAGGAGCAGTTCTTC. Complete variable domain (other parts from reference TRBV9 and TRBJ2-1): DSGVTQTPKHLITATGQRVTLRCSPRSGDLSVYWYQQSLDQGLQFLIQYYNGEERAKGNILERFSAQQFPDLHSELNLSSLELGDSALYFCASSVEASGLKVEEQFFGPGTRLTVL.

A few counts support this clone. The V gene is TRBV14, the J gene TRBJ2-7; perhaps TRBD1 as D (5 bases). The CDR3 extends over 15 amino acids. Germline V gene lookup returns CDR1 SGHDN and CDR2 FVKESK. Trimming removed 0 bases at V and 5 bases at J, with 14 bases between. The CDR3 DNA reads TGTGCCAGCAGCCAAGACAGGGTACTGGGAAACGAGCAGTACTTC. It yields the protein CASSQDRVLGNEQYF.

This rearrangement joins TRBV7-3 to TRBJ2-7, with 7 bases aligning to TRBD2. CDR1 SGHTA and CDR2 FQGTGA come from the germline V gene. The CDR3 totals 15 residues. J gave up 2 bases and V 6 bases, and 10 bases lay outside the gene matches. CDR3 in amino acids: CASSSLGAGPYEQYF. CDR3 DNA sequence: TGTGCCAGCAGTTCTTTAGGAGCGGGACCCTACGAGCAGTACTTC.

CDR3 in DNA: TGTGCCAGCAGCCCGGGGACAGGGGGCGTTGAAAAACTGTTTTTT. As protein: CASSPGTGGVEKLFF. The chain employs TRBV7-2 and TRBJ1-4; TRBD1 matches 12 bases. Germline loops: CDR1 SGHTA, CDR2 FQGNSA. The CDR3 covers 15 residues. With V trimmed by 5 bases and J by 7 bases, 5 bases remained unmatched.

The sample holds a few counts of this clone. The J gene is TRBJ2-5, the V gene TRBV5-1; TRBD1 matches at 8 bases. Looked up from germline, CDR1 is SGHRS and CDR2 is YFSETQ. Losses at the gene ends were 3 bases for V and 5 bases for J; bases not matched to a gene: 15. This CDR3 region has 17 residues. The DNA for the CDR3 is TGCGCCAGCAGCTACACCTCAGGGGGCTCGAGAGGGGAGACCCAGTACTTC. As protein: CASSYTSGGSRGETQYF.

This clone is a singleton in its sample. This sequence joins TRBV11-3 and TRBJ1-1, with a tentative D call TRBD1 (6 bases). This CDR3 is built from 13 residues. The ends were cut back, 7 bases at V and 8 bases at J, with 17 bases in the middle. In germline, CDR1 is SGHNT, CDR2 YENEEA. DNA for the CDR3: TGTGCCAGCACCACCCAGGGGAGTTCGGAAGCTTTCTTT. It yields the protein CASTTQGSSEAFF.

The rearrangement links TRBV7-3 to TRBJ1-1; the D gene is possibly TRBD1 (6 bases). This CDR3 has 13 residues. CDR1 is SGHTA, CDR2 FQGTGA, per germline. The V end lost 6 bases, the J end lost 1 base, and 9 bases lay between the germline ends. The chain's CDR3 is CASSGQPNTEAFF. The CDR3 region has the DNA TGTGCCAGCAGTGGACAGCCGAACACTGAAGCTTTCTTT.

The genes are TRBV7-9 and TRBJ2-2, with TRBD2 matching over 16 bases. Germline CDR1 is SEHNR and CDR2 is FQNEAQ (reference sequence). J was trimmed by 6 bases and V by 5 bases; bases with no gene match: 9. The CDR3 spans 18 residues. The CDR3, as DNA: TGTGCCAGCAGCCGGACTTTTGGGACTAGCGGGAGGGCCGGGGAGCTGTTTTTT. It yields the protein CASSRTFGTSGRAGELFF.

The gene calls are TRBV10-2 and TRBJ2-3; a weak D match, TRBD1 (6 bases). Germline CDR1 is WSHSY and CDR2 is SAAADI. Trimming stripped 6 bases from V and 2 bases from J, with 15 bases between. The length of the CDR3 is 15 residues. The CDR3 is CASSPAGDNTDTQYF. The CDR3 DNA reads TGCGCCAGCAGCCCGGCAGGGGATAACACAGATACGCAGTATTTT.

The chain joins TRBV29-1 to TRBJ1-4; tentative D call: TRBD1 (5 bases). Germline assignment: CDR1 SQVTM and CDR2 ANQGSEA. The CDR3 sequence is 11 residues long. V was trimmed by 0 bases and J by 12 bases, leaving 8 bases between them. CDR3 sequence reads: CSVEEGGELFF. CDR3 sequence (DNA): TGCAGCGTTGAAGAGGGGGGGGAACTGTTTTTT. The full variable domain, with the rest looked up from reference TRBV29-1 and TRBJ1-4, is SAVISQKPSRDICQRGTSLTIQCQVDSQVTMMFWYRQQPGQSLTLIATANQGSEATYESGFVIDKFPISRPNLTFSTLTVSNMSPEDSSIYLCSVEEGGELFFGSGTQLSVL.

This clone appeared once. The chain is built from TRBV27 and TRBJ1-5; D remains unclear. CDR3 length equals 16 residues. V lost 5 bases, J lost 2 bases, and 16 bases lay in between. Germline lookup yields CDR1 MNHEY and CDR2 SMNVEV (reference sequence). CDR3 residues: CASSASTWPGNQPQHF. In DNA, the CDR3 is TGTGCCAGCAGTGCTTCCACGTGGCCTGGCAATCAGCCCCAGCATTTT.